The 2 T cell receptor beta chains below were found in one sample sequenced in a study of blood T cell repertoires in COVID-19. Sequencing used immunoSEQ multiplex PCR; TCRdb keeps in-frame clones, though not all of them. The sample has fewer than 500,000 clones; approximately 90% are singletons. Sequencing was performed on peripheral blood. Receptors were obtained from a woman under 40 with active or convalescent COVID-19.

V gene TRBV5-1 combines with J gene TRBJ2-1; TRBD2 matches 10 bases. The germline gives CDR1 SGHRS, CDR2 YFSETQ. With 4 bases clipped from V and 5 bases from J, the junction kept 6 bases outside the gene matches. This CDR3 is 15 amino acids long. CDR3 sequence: CASSPLAGADNEQFF. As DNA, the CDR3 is TGCGCCAGCAGCCCCCTAGCGGGGGCCGACAATGAGCAGTTCTTC.

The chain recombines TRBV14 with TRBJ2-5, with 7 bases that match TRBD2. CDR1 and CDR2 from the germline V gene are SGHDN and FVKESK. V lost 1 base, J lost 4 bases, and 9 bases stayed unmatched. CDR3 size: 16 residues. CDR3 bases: TGTGCCAGCAGCCAAGGTTTCCAGCGGGGTGGAGAGACCCAGTACTTC. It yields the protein CASSQGFQRGGETQYF.